This T cell receptor beta chain was retrieved from a study of long-term antiretroviral therapy in people with HIV (dated by TCRdb to the early 2020s). Some background on the complete study: The earliest samples were collected about a decade before the 2015 WHO recommendation for immediate ART, when ART was typically delayed until CD4 counts fell. A retrospective serial study tested whether ART initiation and durable HIV suppression were associated with changes in peripheral blood TRB repertoire composition and diversity. No cross-contamination during QIAcube processing was seen in test extractions of a monoclonal T-cell line run alongside roughly 35 polyclonal samples. Among the roughly 30 participants with HIV, eleven were female. From some 30 adults with confirmed HIV infection, the cohort provided 150 to 200 cryopreserved PBMC samples, gathered serially across a mean of around six years (range 1-12). What the study reported, not specific to this receptor: Owing to limited PBMC availability, only the TCR beta chain was sequenced, without alpha chain pairing. A significant increase in TRB diversity was found to be associated with ART initiation, although TRB diversity was observed to remain significantly below that of transplant donor controls even after long-term ART. Expanded TRB clones identified before ART initiation dominated the repertoire at all time points, although this dominance fluctuated and declined in many PLHIV after ART. The samples span the years 2004 to 2017, and the ART regimens used at that time may not be as effective as current regimens. Unsorted PBMC were profiled instead of sorted CD4+ and CD8+ T cells because pre-ART samples had limited cell numbers. No data were available on ART adherence, viral resistance or therapy changes, limiting inferences about post-ART repertoire changes. Narrower CDR3 length ranges were observed in HIV repertoires than in controls, and an antigen-experienced repertoire with only a slight naive shift after ART was suggested by the network structure.

Concerning this clone: The antigen this receptor binds is unknown. No per-base quality is available; no much larger clone lies one base away.

Inclusion was restricted to participants for whom at least one PBMC sample before ART initiation and at least two post-ART samples were available. Treatment was received in the United States of America by all participants with HIV. Cryopreserved samples of about 0.9-11 million PBMC were thawed and washed before DNA extraction. At the time of the earliest PBMC sample, participants with HIV were aged between about 20 and 54 years. PBMC samples were contributed by each participant from 1-4 timepoints before ART initiation and 2-8 timepoints after ART initiation, with a median of 7 samples. Serial HIV viral load, CD4+ T-cell count, ART history and demographic data were obtained for every participant. Genomic DNA was extracted from unsorted PBMC with a Qiagen kit on a QIAcube, with processing performed in batches of 12 samples. The immunoSEQ hsTCRB v3.0 assay was used at survey level resolution to sequence the TRB variable region. TRB sequencing targeted a depth of 40,000-50,000 T-cell genomes per sample. An Illumina MiSeq with a v3 150-cycle kit was used to sequence the pooled TRB libraries. Per the authors' processing: Repertoire analysis was run in R within a reproducible Nextflow workflow that covered QC, data transformation and analysis. LymphoSeq2, an R package for AIRR-Seq data exploration, was used to implement custom analyses. A handful of samples yielding fewer than 5000 total TRB sequences were excluded, leaving 188 analyzed HIV repertoires. Of the roughly 180 retained HIV repertoires, under 65 were collected before and roughly 130 after ART initiation. Repertoires were downsampled to 5000 TRB nucleotide sequences, with summary statistics averaged over 100 downsampling iterations. TRB sequences were retained for analysis only if CDR3 regions of at least seven amino acids were present. A Shannon entropy-derived clonality score and the Gini coefficient were used to measure diversity. In the repertoire networks, any two of the top 5000 CDR3 amino acid sequences were linked whenever the two sequences differed by an edit distance of one. Antigen specificity groups and MHC restriction were predicted for TRB CDR3 amino acid sequences with GLIPH2. CDR3 amino acid sequences were matched against VDJdb and McPAS-TCR to flag known CMV, EBV, HIV or tissue antigen associations. Pre-ART, post-ART and control groups were compared with Wilcoxon signed-rank tests and Holm-Bonferroni correction. The table comes from immuneACCESS by way of TCRdb, which keeps in-frame sequences with V and J called. Part of the clones is missing from these tables; in studies checked, under half for an unresolved V gene and the rest for unknown reasons. V and J calls and clone size are copied from that table; D and trimming were computed from the DNA. The sample table lists around 20,000 clones, around 76% of them with a count of one. Around an eighth of the sample goes to the ten largest clones.

CDR1 and CDR2, per the germline V gene, are MNHEY and SVGAGI. Spanning cysteine to phenylalanine, the CDR3 consists of 13 amino acids. Only the CDR3 DNA stays, 39 bases, in frame from base 1. Trimming removed 2 bases from V and 4 bases from J, leaving 7 bases between the germline ends. Sequencing was performed on unsorted PBMCs, taken 0.5 years before starting antiretroviral therapy. This clonotype was sampled from a woman aged 45-65 years with HIV. The V gene is TRBV6-5 and the J gene is TRBJ2-3, with the D gene not confidently named. Here the CDR3 is given as CASSYGPPDTQYF. The sequenced DNA: TGTGCCAGCAGTTACGGACCTCCAGATACGCAGTATTTT.